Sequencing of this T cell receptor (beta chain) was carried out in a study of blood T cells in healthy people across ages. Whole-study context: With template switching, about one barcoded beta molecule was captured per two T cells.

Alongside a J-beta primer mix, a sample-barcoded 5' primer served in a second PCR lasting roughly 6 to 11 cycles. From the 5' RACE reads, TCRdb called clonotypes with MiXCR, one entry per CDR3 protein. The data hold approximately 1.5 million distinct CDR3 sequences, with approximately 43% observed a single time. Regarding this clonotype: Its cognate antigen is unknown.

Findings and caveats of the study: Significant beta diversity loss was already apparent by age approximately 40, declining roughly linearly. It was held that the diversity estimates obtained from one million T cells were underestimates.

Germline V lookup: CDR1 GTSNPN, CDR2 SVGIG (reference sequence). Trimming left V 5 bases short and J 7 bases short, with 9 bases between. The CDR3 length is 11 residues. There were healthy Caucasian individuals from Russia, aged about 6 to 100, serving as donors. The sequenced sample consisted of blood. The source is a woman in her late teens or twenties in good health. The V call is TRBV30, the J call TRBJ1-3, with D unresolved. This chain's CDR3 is CAWGVLNTIYF. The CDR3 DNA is TGTGCCTGGGGGGTACTCAACACCATATATTTT.